A selection of T cell receptor beta chains follows, all from one sample in a study of brain T cells in children with intractable seizures. Clones were read by immunoSEQ multiplex PCR, and TCRdb kept only the in-frame ones, dropping some. Here the sample spans roughly 80,000 clones, around nine tenths being singletons. Sequences were derived from peripheral blood, sampled at surgery. These receptors were taken from a girl under 10 years old with Rasmussen encephalitis and intractable seizures. CDR3s include the opening cysteine and the closing phenylalanine or tryptophan. The order of the fields is CDR3 DNA, CDR3 protein, V gene, D gene, clone size, J gene. D genes are given only for firm matches. Size values are once, few and many counts, or a class for expanded clones, and some rows have none.

TGTGCCAGCGAAGCGAAAGGGGCAGATACGCAGTATTTT	CASEAKGADTQYF	TRBV7-9	NA	few	TRBJ2-3
TGTGCCAGCAGTTCCAGGGCTTTGAACACTGAAGCTTTCTTT	CASSSRALNTEAFF	TRBV27	NA	NA	TRBJ1-1
TGTGCCAGCAGCGTAGCCTGGGGGGGTAACTATGGCTACACCTTC	CASSVAWGGNYGYTF	TRBV9	NA	NA	TRBJ1-2
TGTGCCAGCAGTTACATGGGGGGCCCCTACAATGAGCAGTTCTTC	CASSYMGGPYNEQFF	TRBV6-2/TRBV6-3	NA	NA	TRBJ2-1
TGTGCCAGCAGTGAATTTGGGGGCACCGGTCAGCCCCAGCATTTT	CASSEFGGTGQPQHF	TRBV25-1	NA	NA	TRBJ1-5
TGCGCCAGCAGCCCGGACGGCAGCAGGGACGGCGAGCAGTACTTC	CASSPDGSRDGEQYF	TRBV5-1	NA	NA	TRBJ2-7
TGTGCCAGCAGTCCACAGGGTCCCTCCTACGAGCAGTACTTC	CASSPQGPSYEQYF	TRBV6-5	NA	NA	TRBJ2-7
TGTGCCTGGAGTGTACCCTCCTACAATCAGCCCCAGCATTTT	CAWSVPSYNQPQHF	TRBV30	NA	NA	TRBJ1-5
TGTGCCAGCAGCATTGCCACAGATACGCAGTATTTT	CASSIATDTQYF	TRBV11-3	NA	NA	TRBJ2-3
TGCGCCAGCAGCTTGCGGGATCAATACAATGAGCAGTTCTTC	CASSLRDQYNEQFF	TRBV5-1	NA	NA	TRBJ2-1